These 23 T cell receptor beta chains share one sample of origin, sequenced in a study of fetal regulatory T cell absence and autoimmunity. Assay used: immunoSEQ multiplex PCR; TCRdb lists only in-frame clones, some missing. The table includes just over 45,000 clones, about 86% detected once. What was sequenced was cord blood. The source is a newborn boy with IPEX syndrome.

The genes are TRBV7-9 and TRBJ2-7; D not resolved. Between the trimmed V and J ends, which lost 1 base and 2 bases, there was a span of 9 bases. Germline V gives CDR1 SEHNR, CDR2 FQNEAQ (reference sequence). The CDR3 totals 14 residues. The CDR3 sequence is CASSLGYPPYEQYF. The CDR3 coding sequence is TGTGCCAGCAGCTTAGGATACCCCCCCTACGAGCAGTACTTC.

J is TRBJ2-3 and V is TRBV9; D perhaps matches TRBD2 (6 bases). Deletions cut 0 bases from V and 3 bases from J, with 8 bases between. The V gene's germline CDR1 is SGDLS and CDR2 YYNGEE. There are 14 residues in the CDR3. The CDR3 sequence is CASSVAGVTDTQYF. In DNA, the CDR3 is TGTGCCAGCAGCGTAGCGGGGGTGACAGATACGCAGTATTTT.

The chain carries TRBV29-1 and TRBJ2-1; tentative D call: TRBD1 (6 bases). Germline V gene data show CDR1 as SQVTM and CDR2 as ANQGSEA. With 2 bases removed from V and 4 bases from J, the gap between germline ends came to 12 bases. The CDR3 covers 14 residues. The CDR3 spells CSVEWGQVYNEQFF. CDR3 DNA: TGCAGCGTTGAATGGGGGCAGGTGTACAATGAGCAGTTCTTC.

The table lists this clone with a count of one. Here the CDR3 reads CASSLAFWERYNEQFF. Written as DNA, the CDR3 is TGTGCCAGCAGCTTAGCTTTTTGGGAGCGGTACAATGAGCAGTTCTTC. This sequence joins TRBV7-9 and TRBJ2-1; D may be TRBD2 (5 bases). V shed 0 bases and J shed 4 bases, with 13 bases lying between them. The CDR3 length is 16 residues. The V gene's germline CDR1 is SEHNR and CDR2 FQNEAQ (reference sequence).

The chain combines TRBV11-2 with TRBJ2-6; D gene ambiguous. Trimming took 6 bases from V and 0 from J, leaving 6 bases between them. Germline assignment: CDR1 SGHAT and CDR2 FQNNGV. This CDR3 has 14 residues. CDR3 sequence reads: CASRHISGANVLTF. The CDR3 nucleotides are TGTGCCAGCAGACACATCTCTGGGGCCAACGTCCTGACTTTC.

This chain joins TRBV29-1 and TRBJ2-3; D not resolved. V gave up 5 bases and J gave up 2 bases, with 5 bases separating them. CDR1 is SQVTM and CDR2 is ANQGSEA in the germline V gene. The CDR3 is 11 residues long. The CDR3: CSVRITDTQYF. CDR3 nucleotide sequence: TGCAGCGTTCGGATCACAGATACGCAGTATTTT.

This sequence joins TRBV11-2 and TRBJ2-2; 7 positions match TRBD2. The length of the CDR3 is 18 residues. CDR1 is SGHAT and CDR2 is FQNNGV in the germline V gene. V shed 4 bases, J shed 1 base, and the junction held 12 bases outside the gene matches. As DNA, the CDR3 is TGTGCCAGCAGCTCAATCGGGCTAGCGGTTTTGAACACCGGGGAGCTGTTTTTT. This encodes CASSSIGLAVLNTGELFF. The entire variable domain, with the rest obtained from reference TRBV11-2 and TRBJ2-2, is as follows: EAGVAQSPRYKIIEKRQSVAFWCNPISGHATLYWYQQILGQGPKLLIQFQNNGVVDDSQLPKDRFSAERLKGVDSTLKIQPAKLEDSAVYLCASSSIGLAVLNTGELFFGEGSRLTVL.

This clone was seen more than once but under ten times. V gene TRBV28 combines with J gene TRBJ2-7; 8 nucleotides line up with TRBD2. CDR3 length: 13 amino acids. Germline V lookup: CDR1 MDHEN, CDR2 SYDVKM. The V segment lost 3 bases and the J segment 2 bases; nucleotides outside the gene matches: 0. CDR3 DNA sequence: TGTGCCAGCAGTTTTAGCGGGGCCTACGAGCAGTACTTC. It translates to CASSFSGAYEQYF.

The chain combines TRBV19 with TRBJ1-5; no clear D gene. V lost 3 bases to trimming and J lost 6 bases, with 9 bases between them. Germline V gene lookup returns CDR1 LNHDA and CDR2 SQIVND (reference sequence). The CDR3 is 13 residues long. DNA for the CDR3: TGTGCCAGTAGTATTAAAGGGTCTCAGCCCCAGCATTTT. Encoded protein: CASSIKGSQPQHF. The full variable domain, with the rest looked up from reference TRBV19 and TRBJ1-5, is DGGITQSPKYLFRKEGQNVTLSCEQNLNHDAMYWYRQDPGQGLRLIYYSQIVNDFQKGDIAEGYSVSREKKESFPLTVTSAQKNPTAFYLCASSIKGSQPQHFGDGTRLSIL.

The chain combines TRBV19 with TRBJ1-1, with D unclear. Germline CDR1 reads LNHDA; CDR2 reads SQIVND (reference sequence). V was pared by 6 bases and J by 0 bases, with 8 bases between. The CDR3 consists of 13 residues. The CDR3 DNA sequence: TGTGCCAGTAGCCCCCCCATGAACACTGAAGCTTTCTTT. Translation gives CASSPPMNTEAFF.

The chain links TRBV19 to TRBJ1-6, with D uncertain. The germline V gene has CDR1 LNHDA and CDR2 SQIVND (reference sequence). The CDR3 length is 15 residues. Between the trimmed V and J ends, which lost 1 base and 0 bases, there was a span of 4 bases. CDR3 sequence (DNA): TGTGCCAGTAGTATAGCCGCCTCCTATAATTCACCCCTCCACTTT. Residues: CASSIAASYNSPLHF.

The V and J genes are TRBV6-1 and TRBJ2-7; possibly TRBD1 for D (6 bases). Germline CDR1 reads MNHNS; CDR2 reads SASEGT. This CDR3 has 15 amino acids. The germline V and J ends were trimmed by 6 bases and 1 base, with 16 bases remaining between them. The CDR3 nucleotides read TGTGCCAGCAGCCTACAGGGTATAGGATCCTACGAGCAGTACTTC. This codes for CASSLQGIGSYEQYF.

The rearrangement uses TRBV6-5 and TRBJ1-5; D is perhaps TRBD1 (5 bases). This CDR3 is built from 13 residues. CDR1 is MNHEY and CDR2 is SVGAGI in the germline V gene. V lost 5 bases and J lost 2, with 7 bases in between. This CDR3 reads CASSIQGNQPQHF. Here the CDR3 DNA reads TGTGCCAGCAGTATACAGGGCAATCAGCCCCAGCATTTT.

The V and J genes are TRBV5-4 and TRBJ2-3; tentatively, D is TRBD2 (6 bases). The CDR3 contains 15 residues. The ends were cut back, 0 bases at V and 0 bases at J, with 8 bases in the middle. The germline CDR1 and CDR2 sequences are SGHNT and YYREEE (reference sequence). In DNA form, the CDR3 reads TGTGCCAGCAGCTTGGTGGGAGGTAGCACAGATACGCAGTATTTT. This encodes CASSLVGGSTDTQYF.

The chain has TRBV7-2 and TRBJ2-1; 10 bases are shared with TRBD2. The CDR3 loop spans 16 amino acids. The V gene's germline CDR1 is SGHTA and CDR2 FQGNSA. After removal of 1 base from V and 9 bases from J, the junction contained 9 bases not matched to a gene. CDR3 loop: CASSLGLAGALGEQFF. The CDR3 DNA sequence: TGTGCCAGCAGCTTAGGGCTAGCGGGAGCTTTGGGTGAGCAGTTCTTC.

In nucleotides, the CDR3 is TGTGCCAGCAGCTTAGCGGGGGGCCACCCGGGAAACATTCAGTACTTC. Translation gives CASSLAGGHPGNIQYF. The V gene is TRBV11-3, the J gene TRBJ2-4; D perhaps matches TRBD2 (7 bases). There are 16 residues in the CDR3. V gave up 1 base and J gave up 6 bases, with 16 bases separating them. Germline CDR1 and CDR2: SGHNT and YENEEA.

This chain uses TRBV1 with TRBJ2-2; the D call TRBD2 from the table was never checked on the DNA. TRBV1 is a documented pseudogene. The CDR3 loop spans 18 amino acids. The CDR3 nucleotides read TGCACCAGCAGCCAGGGGAGTAGCGGGGGGGCGAACACCGGGGAGCTGTTTTTT. This gives the protein CTSSQGSSGGANTGELFF.

The genes are TRBV19 and TRBJ2-7, with TRBD1 matching 12 bases. The CDR3 is 15 residues long. V shed 4 bases and J 3 bases; nucleotides not matched to a gene: 4. Per germline, CDR1 LNHDA and CDR2 SQIVND (reference sequence). For the CDR3, the DNA is TGTGCCAGTAGTACCGGGGACAGGGGGCTCTACGAGCAGTACTTC. Protein product: CASSTGDRGLYEQYF. The full variable domain, with the rest looked up from reference TRBV19 and TRBJ2-7, is DGGITQSPKYLFRKEGQNVTLSCEQNLNHDAMYWYRQDPGQGLRLIYYSQIVNDFQKGDIAEGYSVSREKKESFPLTVTSAQKNPTAFYLCASSTGDRGLYEQYFGPGTRLTVT.

This clone was picked up one time. V and J are TRBV6-5 and TRBJ2-7; possibly TRBD1 for D (7 bases). The CDR3 is 15 residues long. Germline loops: CDR1 MNHEY, CDR2 SVGAGI. Trimming removed 0 bases from V and 4 bases from J, with 13 bases in between. The CDR3 loop is CASSYSPGGKYEQYF. In nucleotides, the CDR3 is TGTGCCAGCAGTTACTCGCCAGGGGGGAAATACGAGCAGTACTTC.

This chain links TRBV11-3 with TRBJ2-7; D call uncertain. This CDR3 is built from 15 residues. The V end lost 0 bases, the J end lost 2 bases, and 11 bases lay between the germline ends. Per germline, CDR1 SGHNT and CDR2 YENEEA. CDR3 protein: CASSLDPWTPYEQYF. DNA of the CDR3: TGTGCCAGCAGCTTAGATCCATGGACGCCCTACGAGCAGTACTTC.

The rearrangement uses TRBV4-1 and TRBJ2-5; D unresolved. The V end was cut by 1 base, the J end by 4 bases, with 16 bases between. Germline CDR1 MGHRA, CDR2 YSYEKL. The CDR3 length is 16 residues. The CDR3 protein is CASSQVQATWGETQYF. The CDR3 bases are TGCGCCAGCAGCCAAGTACAAGCCACCTGGGGAGAGACCCAGTACTTC.

The chain recombines TRBV2 with TRBJ1-5; D is possibly TRBD1 (5 bases). This CDR3 is 14 amino acids long. The V gene lost 8 bases and the J gene lost 0 bases, with 11 bases spanning the gap. CDR1 is SNHLY and CDR2 is FYNNEI in the germline V gene. In DNA, the CDR3 is TGTGCCAGCTCGACAGTAAATAGCAATCAGCCCCAGCATTTT. Translated, it gives CASSTVNSNQPQHF.

The V call is TRBV5-6, the J call TRBJ2-7, with unresolved D. The V gene's germline CDR1 is SGHDT and CDR2 YYEEEE. V lost 3 bases and J 4 bases, leaving 5 bases between the germline ends. This CDR3 contains 11 residues. The CDR3 protein is CASSSGYEQYF. CDR3 nucleotides: TGTGCCAGCAGCTCCGGGTACGAGCAGTACTTC. Based on the CDR3 plus reference TRBV5-6 and TRBJ2-7, the full variable domain is DAGVTQSPTHLIKTRGQQVTLRCSPKSGHDTVSWYQQALGQGPQFIFQYYEEEERQRGNFPDRFSGHQFPNYSSELNVNALLLGDSALYLCASSSGYEQYFGPGTRLTVT.